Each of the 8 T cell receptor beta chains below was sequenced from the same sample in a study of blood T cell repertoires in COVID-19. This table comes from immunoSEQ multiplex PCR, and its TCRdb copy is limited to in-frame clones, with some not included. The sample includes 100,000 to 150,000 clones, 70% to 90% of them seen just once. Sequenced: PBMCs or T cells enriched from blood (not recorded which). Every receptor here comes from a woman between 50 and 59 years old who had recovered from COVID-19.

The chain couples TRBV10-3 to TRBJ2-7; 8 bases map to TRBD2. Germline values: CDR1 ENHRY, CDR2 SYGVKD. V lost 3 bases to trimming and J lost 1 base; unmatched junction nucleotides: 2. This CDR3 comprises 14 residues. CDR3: CAISEAGVSYEQYF. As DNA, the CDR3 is TGTGCCATCAGTGAAGCGGGGGTATCCTACGAGCAGTACTTC.

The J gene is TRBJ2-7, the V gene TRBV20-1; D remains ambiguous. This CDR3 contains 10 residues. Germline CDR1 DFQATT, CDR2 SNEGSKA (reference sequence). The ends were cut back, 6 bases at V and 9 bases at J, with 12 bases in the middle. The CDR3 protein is CSALFTRQYF. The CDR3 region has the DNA TGCAGTGCCCTGTTCACGAGGCAGTACTTC.

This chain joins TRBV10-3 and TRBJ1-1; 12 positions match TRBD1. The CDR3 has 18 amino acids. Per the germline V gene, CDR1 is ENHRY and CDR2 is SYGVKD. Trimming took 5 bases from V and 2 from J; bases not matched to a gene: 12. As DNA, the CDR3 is TGTGCCATCAGTCCCCACCGGGACAGGGGGCCCTCTAACACTGAAGCTTTCTTT. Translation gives CAISPHRDRGPSNTEAFF.

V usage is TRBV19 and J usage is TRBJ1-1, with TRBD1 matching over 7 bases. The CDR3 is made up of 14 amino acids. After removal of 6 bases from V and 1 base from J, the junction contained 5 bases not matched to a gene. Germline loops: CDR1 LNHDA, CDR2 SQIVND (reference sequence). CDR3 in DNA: TGTGCCAGTAGGACAGGGTGGGAGAACACTGAAGCTTTCTTT. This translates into CASRTGWENTEAFF.

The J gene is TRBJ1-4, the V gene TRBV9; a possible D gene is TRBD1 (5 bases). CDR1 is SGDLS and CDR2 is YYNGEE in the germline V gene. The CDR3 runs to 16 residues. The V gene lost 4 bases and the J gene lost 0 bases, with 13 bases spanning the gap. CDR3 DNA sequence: TGTGCCAGCAGCCCAGGAGGGGTTTCAACTAATGAAAAACTGTTTTTT. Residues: CASSPGGVSTNEKLFF.

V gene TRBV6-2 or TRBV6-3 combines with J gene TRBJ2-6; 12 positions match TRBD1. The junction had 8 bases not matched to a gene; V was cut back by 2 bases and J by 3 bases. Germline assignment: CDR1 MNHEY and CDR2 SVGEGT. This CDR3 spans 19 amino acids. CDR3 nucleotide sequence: TGTGCCAGCAGTTACAAGCCCGGGACAGGGGGCGGTGGGGCCAACGTCCTGACTTTC. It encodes CASSYKPGTGGGGANVLTF.

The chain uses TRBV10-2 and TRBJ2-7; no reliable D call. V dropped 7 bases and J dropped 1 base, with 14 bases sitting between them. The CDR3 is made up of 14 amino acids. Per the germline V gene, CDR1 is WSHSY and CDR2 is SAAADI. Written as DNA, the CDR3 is TGCGCCAGCAAAGGCCGCTCTAGATCCTACGAGCAGTACTTC. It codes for CASKGRSRSYEQYF.

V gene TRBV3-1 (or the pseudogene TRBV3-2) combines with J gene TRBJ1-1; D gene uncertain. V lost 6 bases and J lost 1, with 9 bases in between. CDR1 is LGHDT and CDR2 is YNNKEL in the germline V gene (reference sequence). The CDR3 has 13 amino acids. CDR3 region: CASSSGENTEAFF. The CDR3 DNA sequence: TGTGCCAGCAGTAGCGGAGAGAACACTGAAGCTTTCTTT.